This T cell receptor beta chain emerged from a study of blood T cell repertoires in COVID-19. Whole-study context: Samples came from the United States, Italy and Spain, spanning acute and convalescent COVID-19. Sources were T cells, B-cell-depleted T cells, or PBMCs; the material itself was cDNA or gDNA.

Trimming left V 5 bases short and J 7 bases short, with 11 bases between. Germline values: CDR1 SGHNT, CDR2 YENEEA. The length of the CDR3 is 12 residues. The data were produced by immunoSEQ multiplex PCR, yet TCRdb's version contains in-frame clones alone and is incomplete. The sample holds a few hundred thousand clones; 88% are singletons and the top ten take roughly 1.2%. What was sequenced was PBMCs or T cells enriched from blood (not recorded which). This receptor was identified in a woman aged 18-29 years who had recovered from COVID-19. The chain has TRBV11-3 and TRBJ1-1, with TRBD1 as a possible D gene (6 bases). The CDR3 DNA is TGTGCCAGCAGCCGGGGACAACATGAAGCTTTCTTT. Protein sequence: CASSRGQHEAFF.